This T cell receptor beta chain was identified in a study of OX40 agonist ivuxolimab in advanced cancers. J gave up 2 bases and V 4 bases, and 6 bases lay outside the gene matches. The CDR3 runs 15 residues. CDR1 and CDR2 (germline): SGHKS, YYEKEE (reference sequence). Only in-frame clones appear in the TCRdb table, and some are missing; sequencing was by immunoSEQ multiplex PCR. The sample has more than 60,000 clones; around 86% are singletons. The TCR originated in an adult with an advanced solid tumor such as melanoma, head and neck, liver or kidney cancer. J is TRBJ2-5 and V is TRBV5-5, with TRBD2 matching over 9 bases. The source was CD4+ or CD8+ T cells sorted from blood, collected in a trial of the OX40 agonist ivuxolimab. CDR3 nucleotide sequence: TGTGCCAGCAGCCGATCCCTAGCGGGGCAAGAGACCCAGTACTTC. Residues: CASSRSLAGQETQYF.